This T cell receptor (beta chain) originates from a study of control samples from healthy donors and cancer patients. Assay: immunoSEQ multiplex PCR; the TCRdb copy retains only in-frame clones and omits some. The repertoire holds about 96,000 clones, more than 85% seen once, with more than 7% in the top ten. V lost 4 bases and J lost 1, with 17 bases in between. The germline gives CDR1 GTSNPN, CDR2 SVGIG (reference sequence). The CDR3 length is 15 residues. The sample consisted of blood. The TCR originated in a man between 18 and 35 years old in good health. This sequence joins TRBV30 and TRBJ2-7; D tentatively fits TRBD1 or TRBD2 (5 bases each). This CDR3 reads CAWKSPGTPSYEQYF. DNA for the CDR3: TGTGCCTGGAAATCCCCCGGGACGCCATCCTACGAGCAGTACTTC. The full variable domain, in which reference TRBV30 and TRBJ2-7 provide the parts outside the CDR3, is SQTIHQWPATLVQPVGSPLSLECTVEGTSNPNLYWYRQAAGRGLQLLFYSVGIGQISSEVPQNLSASRPQDRQFILSSKKLLLSDSGFYLCAWKSPGTPSYEQYFGPGTRLTVT.